A selection of T cell receptor beta chains follows, all from one sample in a study of blood T cell repertoires in COVID-19. Sequencing was performed with immunoSEQ multiplex PCR; in TCRdb, only in-frame clones are kept and a portion is missing. The sample has 200,000 to 250,000 clones; roughly 87% are singletons. Input material: peripheral blood. Every receptor here comes from a man aged 40-50 years with active or convalescent COVID-19. The CDR3 runs from the conserved cysteine through the conserved F or W. Each record gives: V gene, D gene, clone size, J gene, CDR3 protein, CDR3 DNA. A D gene is named only where the DNA matches it firmly. A clone size is listed for some rows: how often the clone was seen (once, few, many), or a class if it is expanded.

>TRBV27|TRBD1|.|TRBJ2-1
CASRPGGENNEQFF
TGTGCCAGCAGACCAGGGGGCGAGAACAATGAGCAGTTCTTC
>TRBV5-4|.|.|TRBJ1-2
CASSLDGRGVRGYTF
TGTGCCAGCAGCTTGGACGGGAGAGGGGTTCGGGGCTACACCTTC
>TRBV27|TRBD1|.|TRBJ2-7
CASSTGTGGNEQYF
TGTGCCAGCAGCACCGGGACAGGGGGGAACGAGCAGTACTTC
>TRBV6-2/TRBV6-3|TRBD1|.|TRBJ2-7
CASSLGTASYEQYF
TGTGCCAGCAGTTTAGGGACAGCGAGCTACGAGCAGTACTTC
>TRBV10-3|.|.|TRBJ1-1
CAISEAGEYTEAFF
TGTGCCATCAGTGAGGCAGGGGAGTACACTGAAGCTTTCTTT
>TRBV7-9|TRBD1|.|TRBJ1-6
CASSPGQPNSPLHF
TGTGCCAGCAGCCCGGGACAGCCGAATTCACCCCTCCACTTT
>TRBV14|TRBD1|.|TRBJ2-3
CASSQLDRGRETQYF
TGTGCCAGCAGCCAACTTGACAGGGGAAGGGAGACGCAGTATTTT
>TRBV3-1/TRBV3-2|.|few|TRBJ1-6
CATHSSYNSPLHF
TGTGCCACCCACAGCTCCTATAATTCACCCCTCCACTTT
>TRBV7-9|TRBD1|.|TRBJ1-3
CASSQQTGGTSGNTIYF
TGTGCCAGCAGCCAACAGACAGGGGGCACCTCTGGAAACACCATATATTTT
>TRBV30|TRBD1|.|TRBJ1-2
CAWSRDRARGYGYTF
TGTGCCTGGAGTCGGGACAGGGCGCGTGGCTATGGCTACACCTTC
>TRBV5-8|.|.|TRBJ2-2
CASSLWEPGAGELFF
TGTGCCAGCAGCTTGTGGGAGCCGGGTGCCGGGGAGCTGTTTTTT